This TCR beta chain was captured by sequencing in a study of breast tumors, draining lymph nodes, adjacent tissues. This clonotype was detected many times. Antigen unknown. The CDR3 runs 15 residues. Germline V gives CDR1 DFQATT, CDR2 SNEGSKA (reference sequence). The J segment lost 3 bases and the V segment lost 0 bases, leaving 4 bases of the junction unmatched. Whole-study findings and limits: Compared with basal-like, luminal-like tumors shared significantly more repertoire with nontumor tissue. Most tumor T cells seemingly derive from lymph node, then expand in tumor.

Samples came from axillary lymph nodes draining the breast cancer. TCRdb analysed the multiplex PCR reads with MiXCR anew, one entry per CDR3 protein. The sample consists of some 150,000 distinct CDR3 sequences, more than 20% of them appearing once. This chain uses TRBV20-1 with TRBJ1-5; 8 bases are shared with TRBD1. This TCR came from a female donor with breast cancer. Some clones in this sample may be carry-over from other donors' samples. Input material: axillary lymph node tissue. In DNA form, the CDR3 reads TGCAGTGCTAGAGATCACAGGGGGGACAATCAGCCCCAGCATTTT. Translating gives CSARDHRGDNQPQHF.